These 10 T cell receptor beta chains originate from one sample sequenced in a study of a mutant IDH1 vaccine in newly diagnosed glioma. The time point: week 47, end of study. The content of each vaccine dose was 300 ug of mutant IDH1 20-mer peptide, and topical imiquimod accompanied it. The antigens of these receptors remain unknown. Assay used: immunoSEQ multiplex PCR; TCRdb lists only in-frame clones, some missing. The data show about 84,000 clones, 75% to 85% seen once. Material: PBMCs, obtained from a glioma patient whose treatment included an IDH1 peptide vaccine. The receptors derive from a middle-aged man with glioma.

In regard to this clone: The junction and the germline gene differ at one end; a read error may be behind it. V is TRBV30 and J is TRBJ2-3, with TRBD2 matching 8 bases. CDR1 GTSNPN and CDR2 SVGIG come from the germline V gene (reference sequence). CDR3 length: 13 residues. In DNA form, the CDR3 reads TGTGCCCGGAGTCGGGGGGGCCCAGATACGCAGTATTTT. Its translation: CARSRGGPDTQYF.

The table lists this clone with a count of one. J is TRBJ1-1 and V is TRBV7-2; 7 bases are a match to TRBD1. CDR1 SGHTA and CDR2 FQGNSA come from the germline V gene. V trimming: 3 bases; J trimming: 5 bases; junction bases outside the gene matches: 12. This CDR3 spans 16 amino acids. In nucleotides, the CDR3 is TGTGCCAGCAGCTTTACCTCCAGGGGGGCTGGAACTGAAGCTTTCTTT. Protein product: CASSFTSRGAGTEAFF.

This clone was observed a single time. This chain's CDR3 is CASSIEVGQGSGTDTQYF. DNA of the CDR3: TGTGCCAGTAGTATAGAAGTCGGGCAGGGGTCCGGCACAGATACGCAGTATTTT. The chain links TRBV19 to TRBJ2-3; D is possibly TRBD1 (6 bases). Deletions cut 0 bases from V and 1 base from J, with 17 bases between. Germline CDR1 is LNHDA and CDR2 is SQIVND (reference sequence). There are 18 residues in the CDR3.

The rearrangement joins TRBV27 to TRBJ2-1; D perhaps matches TRBD2 (5 bases). V was cut by 2 bases and J by 5 bases, with 10 bases left in between. CDR3 length: 14 amino acids. Germline CDR1 MNHEY, CDR2 SMNVEV (reference sequence). CDR3 bases: TGTGCCAGCAGTTTAGGAGCGGCTAACAATGAGCAGTTCTTC. It codes for CASSLGAANNEQFF.

This clone appeared a single time. Written as DNA, the CDR3 is TGTGCCAGCAGCCGTACAGGGGGTCGTGAAAAACTGTTTTTT. It specifies CASSRTGGREKLFF. The chain has TRBV6-1 and TRBJ1-4; TRBD1 aligns across 8 bases. Germline V gives CDR1 MNHNS, CDR2 SASEGT. With V trimmed by 6 bases and J by 7 bases, 7 bases remained unmatched. The CDR3 is made up of 14 amino acids.

The chain uses TRBV13 and TRBJ2-7; no definite D call. CDR3 size: 12 residues. Trimming removed 1 base from V and 3 bases from J, with 4 bases in between. The germline V gene has CDR1 PRHDT and CDR2 FYEKMQ (reference sequence). The CDR3 is CASSLASYEQYF. The CDR3 nucleotides read TGTGCCAGCAGCTTAGCCAGCTACGAGCAGTACTTC.

CDR3: CASSLWGQGLAFNQPQHF. The CDR3, as DNA: TGTGCCAGCAGCTTGTGGGGACAGGGGTTGGCGTTCAATCAGCCCCAGCATTTT. J is TRBJ1-5 and V is TRBV5-6; 10 bases fit TRBD1. This CDR3 contains 18 residues. V lost 1 base to trimming and J lost 3 bases; unmatched junction nucleotides: 10. Per the germline V gene, CDR1 is SGHDT and CDR2 is YYEEEE.

The chain carries TRBV5-1 and TRBJ2-1; 9 bases fit TRBD2. Losses at the gene ends were 5 bases for V and 2 bases for J; bases not matched to a gene: 11. Germline CDR1 and CDR2: SGHRS and YFSETQ. The length of the CDR3 is 17 residues. The CDR3 DNA sequence: TGCGCCAGCAGGCCCGCGGGGGGGCCAGAAGCCTACAATGAGCAGTTCTTC. Protein product: CASRPAGGPEAYNEQFF.

This chain joins TRBV25-1 and TRBJ1-1; perhaps TRBD1 as D (6 bases). Germline V gives CDR1 MGHDK, CDR2 SYGVNS. V shed 6 bases and J shed 3 bases, with 20 bases lying between them. The CDR3 runs to 16 residues. The CDR3 loop reads CASSSGQGRGDTEAFF. Here the CDR3 DNA reads TGTGCCAGCAGCTCGGGACAAGGAAGGGGGGACACTGAAGCTTTCTTT.

CDR3 nucleotide sequence: TGCAGCGTTGGGGAGACAGGGTCTAGCACAGATACGCAGTATTTT. Amino acids: CSVGETGSSTDTQYF. The chain has TRBV29-1 and TRBJ2-3; 7 bases are shared with TRBD1. The junction had 7 bases not matched to a gene; V was cut back by 4 bases and J by 0 bases. The germline V gene has CDR1 SQVTM and CDR2 ANQGSEA. The CDR3 is 15 amino acids.